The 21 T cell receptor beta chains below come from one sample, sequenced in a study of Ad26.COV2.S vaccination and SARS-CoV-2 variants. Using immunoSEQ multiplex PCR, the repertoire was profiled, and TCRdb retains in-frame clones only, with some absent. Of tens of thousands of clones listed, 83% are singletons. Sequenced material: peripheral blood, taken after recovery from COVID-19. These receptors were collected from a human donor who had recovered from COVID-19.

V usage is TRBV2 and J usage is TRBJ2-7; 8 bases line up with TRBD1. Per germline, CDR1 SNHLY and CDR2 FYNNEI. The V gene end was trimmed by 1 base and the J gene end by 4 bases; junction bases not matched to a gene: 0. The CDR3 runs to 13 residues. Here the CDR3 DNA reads TGTGCCAGCAGTGAAGGGACAGGGTACGAGCAGTACGTC. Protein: CASSEGTGYEQYV.

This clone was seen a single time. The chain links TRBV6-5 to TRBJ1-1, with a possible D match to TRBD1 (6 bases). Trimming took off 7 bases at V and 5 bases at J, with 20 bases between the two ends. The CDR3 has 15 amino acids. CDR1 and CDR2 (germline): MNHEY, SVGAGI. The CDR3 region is CASTHEGGVGTEAFF. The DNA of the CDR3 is TGTGCCAGCACCCACGAAGGGGGGGTAGGGACTGAAGCTTTCTTT.

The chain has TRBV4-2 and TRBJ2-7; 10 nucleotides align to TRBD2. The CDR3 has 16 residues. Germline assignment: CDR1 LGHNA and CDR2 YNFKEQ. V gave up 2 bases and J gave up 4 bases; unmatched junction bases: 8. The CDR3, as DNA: TGTGCCAGCAGCCAATCTTGGACTAGCGGACCATACGAGCAGTACTTC. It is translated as CASSQSWTSGPYEQYF.

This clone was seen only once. CDR3 sequence reads: CASILITGDKETQYF. As DNA, the CDR3 is TGTGCCAGCATCCTAATTACAGGGGATAAAGAGACCCAGTACTTC. J is TRBJ2-5 and V is TRBV5-5; 7 bases are a match to TRBD1. J gave up 3 bases and V 6 bases, and 11 bases lay outside the gene matches. This CDR3 comprises 15 residues. CDR1 and CDR2 (germline): SGHKS, YYEKEE (reference sequence).

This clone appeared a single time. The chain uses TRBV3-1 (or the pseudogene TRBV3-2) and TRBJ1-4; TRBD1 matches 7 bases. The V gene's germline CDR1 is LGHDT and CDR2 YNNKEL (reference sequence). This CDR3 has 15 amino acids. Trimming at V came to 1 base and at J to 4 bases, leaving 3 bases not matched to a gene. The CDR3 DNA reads TGTGCCAGCAGCCAAGCGGGACAGCATAATGAAAAACTGTTTTTT. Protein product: CASSQAGQHNEKLFF.

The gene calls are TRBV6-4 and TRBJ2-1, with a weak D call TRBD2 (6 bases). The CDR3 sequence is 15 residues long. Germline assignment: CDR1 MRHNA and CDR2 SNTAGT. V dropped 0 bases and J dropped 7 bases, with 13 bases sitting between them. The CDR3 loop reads CASSDSVGGVNEQFF. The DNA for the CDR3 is TGTGCCAGCAGTGACTCGGTCGGCGGGGTAAATGAGCAGTTCTTC.

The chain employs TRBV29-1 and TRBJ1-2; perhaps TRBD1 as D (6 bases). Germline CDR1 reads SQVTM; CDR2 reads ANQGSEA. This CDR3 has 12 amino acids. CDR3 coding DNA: TGCATCGTGGACAGTCACTTTTATGGCTACACCTTC. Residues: CIVDSHFYGYTF.

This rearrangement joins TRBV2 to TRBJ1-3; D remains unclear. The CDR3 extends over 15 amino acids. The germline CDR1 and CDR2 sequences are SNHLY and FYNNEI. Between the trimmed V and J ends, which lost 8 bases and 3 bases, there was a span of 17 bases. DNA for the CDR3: TGTGCCAGCGAAAAACCCCAGTCGGGTGGAAACACCATATATTTT. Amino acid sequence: CASEKPQSGGNTIYF.

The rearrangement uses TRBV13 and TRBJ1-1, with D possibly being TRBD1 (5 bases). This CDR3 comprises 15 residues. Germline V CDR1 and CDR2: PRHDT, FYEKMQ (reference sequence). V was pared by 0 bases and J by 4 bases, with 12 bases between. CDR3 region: CASSLGLTERTEAFF. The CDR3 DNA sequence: TGTGCCAGCAGCTTAGGCCTGACAGAGCGCACTGAAGCTTTCTTT. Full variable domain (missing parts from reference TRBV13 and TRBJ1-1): AAGVIQSPRHLIKEKRETATLKCYPIPRHDTVYWYQQGPGQDPQFLISFYEKMQSDKGSIPDRFSAQQFSDYHSELNMSSLELGDSALYFCASSLGLTERTEAFFGQGTRLTVV.

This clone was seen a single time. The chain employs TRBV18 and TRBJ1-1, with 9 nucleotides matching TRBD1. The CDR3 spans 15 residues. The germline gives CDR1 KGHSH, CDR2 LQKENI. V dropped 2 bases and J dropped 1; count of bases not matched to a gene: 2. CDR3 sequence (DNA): TGTGCCAGCTCACCAACACAGGGGGCGAACACTGAAGCTTTCTTT. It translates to CASSPTQGANTEAFF.

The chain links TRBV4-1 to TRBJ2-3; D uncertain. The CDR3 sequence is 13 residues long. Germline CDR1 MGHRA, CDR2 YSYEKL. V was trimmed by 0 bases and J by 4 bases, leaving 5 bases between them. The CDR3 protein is CASSQDNADTQYF. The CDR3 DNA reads TGCGCCAGCAGCCAAGATAATGCAGATACGCAGTATTTT.

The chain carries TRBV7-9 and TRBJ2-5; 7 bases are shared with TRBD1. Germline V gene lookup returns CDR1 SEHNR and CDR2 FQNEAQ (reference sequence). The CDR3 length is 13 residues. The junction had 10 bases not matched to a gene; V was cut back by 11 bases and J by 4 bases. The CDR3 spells CAGHRGPLETQYF. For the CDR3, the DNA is TGTGCCGGACACAGGGGACCTCTAGAGACCCAGTACTTC.

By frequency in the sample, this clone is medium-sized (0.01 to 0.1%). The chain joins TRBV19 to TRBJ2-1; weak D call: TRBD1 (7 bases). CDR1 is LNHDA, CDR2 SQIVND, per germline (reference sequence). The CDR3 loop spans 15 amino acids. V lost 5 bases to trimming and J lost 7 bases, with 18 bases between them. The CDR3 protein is CASSSGGTAQNEQFF. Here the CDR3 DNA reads TGTGCCAGTAGTTCAGGGGGGACAGCTCAAAATGAGCAGTTCTTC.

CDR3 nucleotide sequence: TGTGCCAGCAGTCACCAAGTGAGTGGCTACACCTTC. It is translated as CASSHQVSGYTF. The chain has TRBV12-3 or TRBV12-4 and TRBJ1-2; no firm D call. This CDR3 is 12 amino acids long. The V and J ends lost 5 bases and 7 bases respectively, with 11 bases between them.

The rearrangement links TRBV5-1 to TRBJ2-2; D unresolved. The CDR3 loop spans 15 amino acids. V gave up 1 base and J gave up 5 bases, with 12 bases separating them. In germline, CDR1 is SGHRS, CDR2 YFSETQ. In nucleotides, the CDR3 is TGCGCCAGCAGCTTGATGAGGAGTGGGACCGGGGAGCTGTTTTTT. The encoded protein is CASSLMRSGTGELFF.

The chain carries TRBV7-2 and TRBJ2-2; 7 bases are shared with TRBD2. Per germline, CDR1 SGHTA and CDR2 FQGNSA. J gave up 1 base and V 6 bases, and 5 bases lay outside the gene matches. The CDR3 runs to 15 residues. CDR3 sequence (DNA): TGTGCCAGCAGACCAGCGGGATTGAACACCGGGGAGCTGTTTTTT. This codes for CASRPAGLNTGELFF.

CDR3 nucleotide sequence: TGTGCCAGCAGTGGTACCGGGACAGGGGAAAAACTGTTTTTT. This codes for CASSGTGTGEKLFF. The rearrangement uses TRBV25-1 and TRBJ1-4; 9 bases are a match to TRBD1. The CDR3 spans 14 residues. CDR1 is MGHDK and CDR2 is SYGVNS in the germline V gene. Trimming removed 4 bases from V and 8 bases from J; junction bases left unmatched: 5.

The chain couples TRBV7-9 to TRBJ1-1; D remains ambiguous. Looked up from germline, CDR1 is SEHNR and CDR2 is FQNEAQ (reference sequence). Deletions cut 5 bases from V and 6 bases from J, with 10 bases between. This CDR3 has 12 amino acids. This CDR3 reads CASSINLPEAFF. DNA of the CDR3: TGTGCCAGCAGCATAAATCTGCCTGAAGCTTTCTTT.

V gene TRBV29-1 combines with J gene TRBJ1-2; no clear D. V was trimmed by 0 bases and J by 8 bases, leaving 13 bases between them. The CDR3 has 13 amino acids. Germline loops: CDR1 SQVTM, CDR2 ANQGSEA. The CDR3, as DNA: TGCAGCGTTGAAGAATCTCGGCATTTCGGCTACACCTTC. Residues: CSVEESRHFGYTF.

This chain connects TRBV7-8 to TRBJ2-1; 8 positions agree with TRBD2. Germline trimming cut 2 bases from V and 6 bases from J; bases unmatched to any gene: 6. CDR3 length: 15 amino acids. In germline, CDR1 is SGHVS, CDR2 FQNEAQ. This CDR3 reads CASSLRGGLSNEQFF. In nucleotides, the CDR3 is TGTGCCAGCAGCTTACGGGGGGGGCTTAGCAATGAGCAGTTCTTC.

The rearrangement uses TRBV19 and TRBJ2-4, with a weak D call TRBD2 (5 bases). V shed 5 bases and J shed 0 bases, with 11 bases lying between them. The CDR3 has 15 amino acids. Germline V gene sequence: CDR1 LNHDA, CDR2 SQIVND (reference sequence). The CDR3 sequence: CASSSRELAKNIQYF. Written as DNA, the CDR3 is TGTGCCAGTAGTTCCCGGGAATTAGCCAAAAACATTCAGTACTTC.